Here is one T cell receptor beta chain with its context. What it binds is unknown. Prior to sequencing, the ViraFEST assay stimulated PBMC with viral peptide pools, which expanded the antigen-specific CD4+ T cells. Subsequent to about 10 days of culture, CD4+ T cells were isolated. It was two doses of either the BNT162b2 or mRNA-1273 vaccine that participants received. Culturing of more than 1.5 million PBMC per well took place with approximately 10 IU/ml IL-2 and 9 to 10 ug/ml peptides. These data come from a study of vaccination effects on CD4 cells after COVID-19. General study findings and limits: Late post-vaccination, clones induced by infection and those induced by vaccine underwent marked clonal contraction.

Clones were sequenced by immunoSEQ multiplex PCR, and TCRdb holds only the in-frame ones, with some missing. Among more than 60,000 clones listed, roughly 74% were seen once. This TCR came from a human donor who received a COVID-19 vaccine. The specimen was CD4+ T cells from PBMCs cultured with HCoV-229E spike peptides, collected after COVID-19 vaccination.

CDR3 bases: TGTGCCAGCAGCCTACAGAAAGCGAACACCGGGGAGCTGTTTTTT. Its translation is CASSLQKANTGELFF. This chain joins TRBV6-6 and TRBJ2-2; no firm D call. Trimming cost V 6 bases and J 0 bases, with 11 bases left between them. This CDR3 is built from 15 residues. Germline V gene data show CDR1 as MNHNY and CDR2 as SVGAGI (reference sequence).